This T cell receptor (beta chain) comes out of a study of Ad26.COV2.S vaccination and SARS-CoV-2 variants. Study-level information: Intramuscular Ad26.COV2.S doses were given once or twice, 56 days apart.

Assay: immunoSEQ multiplex PCR; the TCRdb copy retains only in-frame clones and omits some. The sample has a few hundred thousand clones, roughly 90% seen once. In germline, CDR1 is LNHDA, CDR2 SQIVND (reference sequence). The CDR3 is made up of 15 amino acids. The sample's treatment: 15 to 20 received Ad26.COV2.S at low or high dose, single or two shots; roughly five received placebo; per-sample allocation not given. The study sampled participants on day 63 after the first vaccine or placebo injection. The gene calls are TRBV19 and TRBJ2-2, with D possibly TRBD1 on 6 matching bases. The DNA end lines up better with TRBJ1-3; the J call may be wrong. The TCR sequence derives from a person aged 18-60 years who received the Ad26.COV2.S COVID-19 vaccine or a placebo. Sequencing used peripheral blood, obtained in a trial of Ad26.COV2.S vaccine versus placebo. The CDR3 sequence is CASSIRGSSGNTIYF. CDR3 DNA: TGTGCCAGTAGTATCAGGGGCAGCTCTGGAAACACCATATATTTT.